This T cell receptor beta chain was documented in a study of T-cell memory formation after mild COVID-19. Study information: Most TCR clusters belonged to a single donor.

The CDR3 runs 12 residues. In germline, CDR1 is SGHRS, CDR2 YFSETQ. The trim removed 4 bases at V and 8 bases at J, leaving 4 bases unmatched. General study results and limits: CD8+ contracting clones occupied EMRA, while CD4+ ones occupied mainly CM and EM.

This clonotype has a handful of counts. Antigen unknown. UMIs and sample barcodes were carried by the TCR alpha and TCR beta cDNA libraries that 5'RACE produced using constant-segment primers. TCRdb redid the calling of the 5' RACE reads with MiXCR, one entry per CDR3 protein. This table has about 270,000 distinct CDR3 sequences, roughly 14% appearing once. J is TRBJ2-7 and V is TRBV5-1; 9 nucleotides align to TRBD1. What was sequenced was PBMCs or a T cell subset sorted from them (not recorded which). The receptor was derived from an adult woman who had mild COVID-19 (a few samples of this study predate the infection). Cell type and time point are not known. This chain's CDR3 is CASSPGQGQQYF. The CDR3, as DNA: TGCGCCAGCAGCCCGGGACAGGGCCAGCAGTACTTC.